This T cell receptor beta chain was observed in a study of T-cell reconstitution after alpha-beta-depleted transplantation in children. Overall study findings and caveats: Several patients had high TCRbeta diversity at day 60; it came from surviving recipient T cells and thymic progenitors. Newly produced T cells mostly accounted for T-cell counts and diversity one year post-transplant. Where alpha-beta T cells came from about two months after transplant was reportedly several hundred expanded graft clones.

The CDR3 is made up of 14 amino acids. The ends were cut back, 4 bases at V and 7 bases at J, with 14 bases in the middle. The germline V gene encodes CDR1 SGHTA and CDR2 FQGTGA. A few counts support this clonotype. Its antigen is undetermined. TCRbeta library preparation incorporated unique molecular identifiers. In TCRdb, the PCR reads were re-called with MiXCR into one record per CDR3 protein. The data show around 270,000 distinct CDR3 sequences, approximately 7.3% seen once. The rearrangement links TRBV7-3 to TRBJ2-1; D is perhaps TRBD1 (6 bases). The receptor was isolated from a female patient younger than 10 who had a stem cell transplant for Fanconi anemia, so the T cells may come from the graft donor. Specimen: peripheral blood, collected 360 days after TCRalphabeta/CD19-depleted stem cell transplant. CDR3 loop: CASSWSPRGNEQFF. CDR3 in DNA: TGTGCCAGCAGCTGGAGCCCCAGGGGTAATGAGCAGTTCTTC.